This T cell receptor (beta chain) is from a study of T cell repertoires in cytomegalovirus infection. Study details: Matching HLA type, along with CMV infection, was indicated by public TCR beta signatures. Study results and limitations: CMV-specific HLA-C-restricted TCR beta clonotypes dominated the ex vivo response.

TCRdb reprocessed the reads via MiXCR and lists one record per CDR3 protein. Of about 330,000 distinct CDR3 sequences listed, about 32% are singletons. The V end lost 7 bases, the J end lost 2 bases, and 17 bases lay between the germline ends. This CDR3 region has 16 residues. Germline V gives CDR1 MNHEY, CDR2 SMNVEV (reference sequence). The sample holds a few counts of this clonotype. What it recognizes is unknown. This receptor was taken from a human donor in good health (CMV status not recorded). Some clones in this sample may be carry-over from other donors' samples. The specimen comprised cultured PBMCs, sampled from culture after CMV antigen stimulation. V is TRBV27 and J is TRBJ1-4, with D possibly matching TRBD1 (6 bases). The CDR3 bases are TGTGCCAGCACCTCTAGGGGGGGCGCGACTAATGAAAAACTGTTTTTT. The encoded protein is CASTSRGGATNEKLFF.